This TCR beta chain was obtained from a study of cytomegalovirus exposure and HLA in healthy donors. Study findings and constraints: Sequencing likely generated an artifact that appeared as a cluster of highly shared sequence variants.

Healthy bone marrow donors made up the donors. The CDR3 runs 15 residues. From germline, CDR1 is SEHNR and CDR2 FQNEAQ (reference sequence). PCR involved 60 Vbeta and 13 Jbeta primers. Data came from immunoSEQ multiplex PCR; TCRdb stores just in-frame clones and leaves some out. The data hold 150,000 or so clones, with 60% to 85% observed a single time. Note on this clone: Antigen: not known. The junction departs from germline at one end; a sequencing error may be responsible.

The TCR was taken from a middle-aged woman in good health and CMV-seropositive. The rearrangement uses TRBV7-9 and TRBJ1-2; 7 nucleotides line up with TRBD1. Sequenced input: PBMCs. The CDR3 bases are TGTTCCAGCAGCCCCGGACAGGAGCACTTTTATGGCTACACCTTC. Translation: CSSSPGQEHFYGYTF.